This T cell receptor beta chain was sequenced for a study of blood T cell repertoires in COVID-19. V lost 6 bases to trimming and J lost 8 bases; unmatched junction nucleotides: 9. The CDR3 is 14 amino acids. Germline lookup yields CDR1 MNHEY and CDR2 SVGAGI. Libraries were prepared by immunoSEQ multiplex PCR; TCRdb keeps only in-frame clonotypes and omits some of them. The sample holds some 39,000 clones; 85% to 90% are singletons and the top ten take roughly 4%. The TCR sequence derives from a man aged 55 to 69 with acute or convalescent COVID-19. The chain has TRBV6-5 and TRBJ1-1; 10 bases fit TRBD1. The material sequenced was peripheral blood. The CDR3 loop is CASRIRQGAGEAFF. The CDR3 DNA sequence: TGTGCCAGCAGGATTCGACAGGGGGCGGGGGAAGCTTTCTTT.